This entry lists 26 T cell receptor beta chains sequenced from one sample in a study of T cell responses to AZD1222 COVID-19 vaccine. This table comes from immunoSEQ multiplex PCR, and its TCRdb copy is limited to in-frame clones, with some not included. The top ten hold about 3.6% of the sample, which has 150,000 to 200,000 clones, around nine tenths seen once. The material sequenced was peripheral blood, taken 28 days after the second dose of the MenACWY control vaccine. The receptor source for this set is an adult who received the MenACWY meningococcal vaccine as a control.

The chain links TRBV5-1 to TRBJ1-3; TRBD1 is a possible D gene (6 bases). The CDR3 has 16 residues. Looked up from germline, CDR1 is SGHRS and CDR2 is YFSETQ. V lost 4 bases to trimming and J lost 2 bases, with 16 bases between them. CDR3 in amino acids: CASSPMIGGTGNTIYF. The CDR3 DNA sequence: TGCGCCAGCAGCCCAATGATCGGGGGCACTGGAAACACCATATATTTT. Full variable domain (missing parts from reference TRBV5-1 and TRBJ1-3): KAGVTQTPRYLIKTRGQQVTLSCSPISGHRSVSWYQQTPGQGLQFLFEYFSETQRNKGNFPGRFSGRQFSNSRSEMNVSTLELGDSALYLCASSPMIGGTGNTIYFGEGSWLTVV.

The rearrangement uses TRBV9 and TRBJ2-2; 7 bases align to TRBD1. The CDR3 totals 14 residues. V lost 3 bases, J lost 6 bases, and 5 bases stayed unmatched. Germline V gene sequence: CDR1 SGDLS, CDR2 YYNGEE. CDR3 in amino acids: CASSARQGSGELFF. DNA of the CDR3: TGTGCCAGCAGCGCCAGACAGGGTTCCGGGGAGCTGTTTTTT.

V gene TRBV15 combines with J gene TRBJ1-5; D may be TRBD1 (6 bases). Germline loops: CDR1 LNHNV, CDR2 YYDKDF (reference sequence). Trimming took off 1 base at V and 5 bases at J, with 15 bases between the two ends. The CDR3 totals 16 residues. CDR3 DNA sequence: TGTGCCACCAGCAGAGCTCGGGGGGGCAGCTATCAGCCCCAGCATTTT. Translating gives CATSRARGGSYQPQHF.

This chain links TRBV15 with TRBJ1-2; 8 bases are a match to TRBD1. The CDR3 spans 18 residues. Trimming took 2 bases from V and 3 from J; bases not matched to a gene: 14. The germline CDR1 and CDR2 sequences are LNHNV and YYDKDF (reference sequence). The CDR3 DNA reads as TGTGCCACCAGCAGATCCCCTGGGGCAGGGGGCATTCACTATGGCTACACCTTC. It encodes CATSRSPGAGGIHYGYTF.

In nucleotides, the CDR3 is TGTGCCAGCAGCCTGGGACTAGCGGGAATCAATGAGCAGTTCTTC. Protein product: CASSLGLAGINEQFF. The chain links TRBV6-6 to TRBJ2-1; 13 bases match TRBD2. This CDR3 has 15 amino acids. With 6 bases clipped from V and 6 bases from J, the junction kept 5 bases outside the gene matches. Germline CDR1 MNHNY, CDR2 SVGAGI (reference sequence).

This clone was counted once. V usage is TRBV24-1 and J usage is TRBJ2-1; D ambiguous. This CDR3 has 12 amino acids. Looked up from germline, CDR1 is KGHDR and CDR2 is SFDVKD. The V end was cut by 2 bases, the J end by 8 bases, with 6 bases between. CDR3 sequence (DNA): TGTGCCACCAGTGATTATTGGCATGAGCAGTTCTTC. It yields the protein CATSDYWHEQFF.

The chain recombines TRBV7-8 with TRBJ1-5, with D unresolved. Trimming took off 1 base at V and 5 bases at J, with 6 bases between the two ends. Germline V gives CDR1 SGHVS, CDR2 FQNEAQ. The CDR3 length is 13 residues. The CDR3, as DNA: TGTGCCAGCAGCTTAGGTTTCTATCAGCCCCAGCATTTT. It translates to CASSLGFYQPQHF.

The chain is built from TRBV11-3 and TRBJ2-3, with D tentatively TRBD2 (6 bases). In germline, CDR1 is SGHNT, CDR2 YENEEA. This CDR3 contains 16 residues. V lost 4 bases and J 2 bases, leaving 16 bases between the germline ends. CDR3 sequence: CASSSRGSGYTDTQYF. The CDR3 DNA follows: TGTGCCAGCAGCTCCCGGGGTAGCGGTTACACAGATACGCAGTATTTT.

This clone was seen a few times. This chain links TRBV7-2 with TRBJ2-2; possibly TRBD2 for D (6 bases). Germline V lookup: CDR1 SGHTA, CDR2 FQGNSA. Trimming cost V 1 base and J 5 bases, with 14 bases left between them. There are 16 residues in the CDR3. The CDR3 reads CASSLGAAGDTGELFF. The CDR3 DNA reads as TGTGCCAGCAGCTTAGGAGCAGCGGGTGATACCGGGGAGCTGTTTTTT.

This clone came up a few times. CDR3 sequence reads: CASKSQGLRGEVRSRDEKLFF. CDR3 DNA: TGCGCCAGCAAGTCCCAGGGCCTTAGGGGCGAAGTTAGGTCAAGAGATGAAAAACTGTTTTTT. The chain is built from TRBV4-1 and TRBJ1-4; perhaps TRBD1 as D (5 bases). The germline V gene encodes CDR1 MGHRA and CDR2 YSYEKL. Trimming shortened V by 7 bases and J by 6 bases, and 36 bases separated the two germline ends. CDR3 size: 21 residues.

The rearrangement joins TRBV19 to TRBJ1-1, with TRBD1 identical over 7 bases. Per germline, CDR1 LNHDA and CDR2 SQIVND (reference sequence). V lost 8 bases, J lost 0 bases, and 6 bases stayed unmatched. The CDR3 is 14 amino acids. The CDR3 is CASRQGEVNTEAFF. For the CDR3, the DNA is TGTGCCAGTCGTCAGGGGGAGGTGAACACTGAAGCTTTCTTT.

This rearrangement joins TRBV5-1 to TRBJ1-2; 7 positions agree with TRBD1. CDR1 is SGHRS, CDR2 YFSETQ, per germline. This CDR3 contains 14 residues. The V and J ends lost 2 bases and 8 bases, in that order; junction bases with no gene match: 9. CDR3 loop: CASSFYRGERGYTF. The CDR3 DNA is TGCGCCAGCAGCTTTTACAGGGGCGAGAGGGGCTACACCTTC.

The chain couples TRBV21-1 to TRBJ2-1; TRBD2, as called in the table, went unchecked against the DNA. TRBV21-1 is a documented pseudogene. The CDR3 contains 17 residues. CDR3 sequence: CASSKPLAGRKSDEQFF. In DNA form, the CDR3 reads TGTGCCAGCAGCAAACCGTTAGCGGGAAGGAAATCGGATGAGCAGTTCTTC.

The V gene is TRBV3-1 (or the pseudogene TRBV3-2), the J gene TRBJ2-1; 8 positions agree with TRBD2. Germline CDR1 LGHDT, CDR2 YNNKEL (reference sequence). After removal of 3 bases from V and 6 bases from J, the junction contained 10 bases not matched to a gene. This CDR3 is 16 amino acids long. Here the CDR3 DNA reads TGTGCCAGCAGCCAGGGCCCTAGCGGGTGGGGCAATGAGCAGTTCTTC. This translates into CASSQGPSGWGNEQFF.

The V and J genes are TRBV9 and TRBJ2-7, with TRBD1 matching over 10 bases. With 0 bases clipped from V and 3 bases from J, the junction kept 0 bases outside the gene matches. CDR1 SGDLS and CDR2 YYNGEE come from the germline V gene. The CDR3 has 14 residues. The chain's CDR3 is CASSVGDRGYEQYF. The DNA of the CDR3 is TGTGCCAGCAGCGTAGGGGACAGGGGCTACGAGCAGTACTTC.

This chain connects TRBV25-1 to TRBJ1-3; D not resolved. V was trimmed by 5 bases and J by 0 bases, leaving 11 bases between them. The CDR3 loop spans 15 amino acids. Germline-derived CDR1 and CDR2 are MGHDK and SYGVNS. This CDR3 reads CASSFSDGSGNTIYF. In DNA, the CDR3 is TGTGCCAGCAGTTTCTCGGACGGCTCTGGAAACACCATATATTTT.

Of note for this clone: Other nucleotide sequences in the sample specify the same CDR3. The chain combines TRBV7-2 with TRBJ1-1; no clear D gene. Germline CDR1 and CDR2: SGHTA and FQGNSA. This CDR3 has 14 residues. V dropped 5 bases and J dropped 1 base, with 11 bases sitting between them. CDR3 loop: CASSLWTKNTEAFF. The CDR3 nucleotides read TGTGCCAGCAGCCTTTGGACCAAGAACACTGAAGCTTTCTTT.

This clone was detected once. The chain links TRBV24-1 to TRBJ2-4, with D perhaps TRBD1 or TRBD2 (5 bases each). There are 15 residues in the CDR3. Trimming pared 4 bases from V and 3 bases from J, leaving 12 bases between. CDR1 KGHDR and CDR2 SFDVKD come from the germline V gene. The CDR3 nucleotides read TGTGCCACCAGTGACCGGATGGGGGACAAAAACATTCAGTACTTC. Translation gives CATSDRMGDKNIQYF.

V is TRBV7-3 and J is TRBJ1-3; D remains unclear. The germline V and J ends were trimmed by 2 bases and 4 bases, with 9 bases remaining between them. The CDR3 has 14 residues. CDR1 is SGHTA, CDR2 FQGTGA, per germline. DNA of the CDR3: TGTGCCAGCAGCTTAGGAGGGAGCGGAAACACCATATATTTT. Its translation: CASSLGGSGNTIYF.

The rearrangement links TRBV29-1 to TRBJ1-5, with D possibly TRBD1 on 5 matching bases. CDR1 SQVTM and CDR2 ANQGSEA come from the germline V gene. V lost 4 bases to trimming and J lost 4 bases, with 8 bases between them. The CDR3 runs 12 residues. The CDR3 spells CSVGGRNQPQHF. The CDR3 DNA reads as TGCAGCGTTGGGGGCCGAAATCAGCCCCAGCATTTT.

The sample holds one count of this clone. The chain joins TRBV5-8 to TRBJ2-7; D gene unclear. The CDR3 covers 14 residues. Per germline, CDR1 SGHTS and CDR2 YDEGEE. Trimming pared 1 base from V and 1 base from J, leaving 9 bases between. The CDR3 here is CASSLLWQSYEQYF. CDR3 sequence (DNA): TGTGCCAGCAGCTTGTTGTGGCAGTCCTACGAGCAGTACTTC.

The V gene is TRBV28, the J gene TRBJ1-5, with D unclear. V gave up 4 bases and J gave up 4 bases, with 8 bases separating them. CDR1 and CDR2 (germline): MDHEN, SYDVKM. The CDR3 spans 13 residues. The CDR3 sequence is CASSWAGNQPQHF. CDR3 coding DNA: TGTGCCAGCAGTTGGGCGGGGAATCAGCCCCAGCATTTT. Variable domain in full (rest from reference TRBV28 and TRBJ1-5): DVKVTQSSRYLVKRTGEKVFLECVQDMDHENMFWYRQDPGLGLRLIYFSYDVKMKEKGDIPEGYSVSREKKERFSLILESASTNQTSMYLCASSWAGNQPQHFGDGTRLSIL.

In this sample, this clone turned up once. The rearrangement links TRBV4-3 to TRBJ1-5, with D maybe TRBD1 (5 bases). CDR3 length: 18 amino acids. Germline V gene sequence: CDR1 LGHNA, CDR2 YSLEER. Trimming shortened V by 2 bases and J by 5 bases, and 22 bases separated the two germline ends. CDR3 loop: CASSQHPRAGPLYQPQHF. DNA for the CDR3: TGCGCCAGCAGCCAACACCCAAGGGCGGGGCCTCTTTATCAGCCCCAGCATTTT.

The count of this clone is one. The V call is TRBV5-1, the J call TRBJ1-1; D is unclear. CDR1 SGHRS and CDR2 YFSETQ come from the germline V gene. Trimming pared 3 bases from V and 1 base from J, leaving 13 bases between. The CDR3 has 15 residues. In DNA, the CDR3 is TGCGCCAGCAGCTCCCGCCTCTCAGGGAACACTGAAGCTTTCTTT. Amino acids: CASSSRLSGNTEAFF.

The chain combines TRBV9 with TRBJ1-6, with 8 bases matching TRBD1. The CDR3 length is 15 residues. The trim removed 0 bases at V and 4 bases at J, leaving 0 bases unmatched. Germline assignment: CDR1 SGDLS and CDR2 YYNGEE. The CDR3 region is CASSVGQGYNSPLHF. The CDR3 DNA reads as TGTGCCAGCAGCGTAGGACAGGGGTATAATTCACCCCTCCACTTT.

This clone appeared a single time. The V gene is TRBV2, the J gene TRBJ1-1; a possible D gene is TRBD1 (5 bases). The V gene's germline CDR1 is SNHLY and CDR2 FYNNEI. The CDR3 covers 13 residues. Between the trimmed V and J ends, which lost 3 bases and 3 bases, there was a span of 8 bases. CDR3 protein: CASSETAYTEAFF. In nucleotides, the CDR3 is TGTGCCAGCAGTGAGACAGCCTACACTGAAGCTTTCTTT.